One sample yielded the 28 T cell receptor beta chains listed below, sequenced in a study of beta chain features in type 1 diabetes. General study points: The study found moderately but significantly shorter TCRB CDR3s in all four CD4+ subsets of Type 1 diabetes patients.

Expressed TCRB transcripts got sequenced, as all isolated RNA was reverse transcribed. TCRdb's copy holds only in-frame clones and misses some; the assay was immunoSEQ multiplex PCR. Of approximately 730,000 clones listed, about an eighth are singletons. No antigen has been identified for these receptors. The specimen was naive CD4+ T cells from blood. Receptors originate from a man aged 18 to 30 with type 1 diabetes.

This clone turned up a few times. V gene TRBV14 combines with J gene TRBJ2-1, with D tentatively TRBD1 (6 bases). Trimming stripped 4 bases from V and 9 bases from J, with 13 bases between. From germline, CDR1 is SGHDN and CDR2 FVKESK. The CDR3 has 13 residues. CDR3 coding DNA: TGTGCCAGCAGCCCAACAGGGTCGGGTGAGCAGTTCTTC. Translated: CASSPTGSGEQFF.

The rearrangement joins TRBV7-3 to TRBJ1-1, with D unresolved. This CDR3 has 13 residues. V lost 4 bases to trimming and J lost 1 base, with 7 bases between them. Germline lookup yields CDR1 SGHTA and CDR2 FQGTGA. The CDR3 loop reads CASSSDGNTEAFF. The CDR3 DNA reads TGTGCCAGCAGCTCAGATGGGAACACTGAAGCTTTCTTT. The entire variable domain, with the rest obtained from reference TRBV7-3 and TRBJ1-1, is as follows: GAGVSQTPSNKVTEKGKYVELRCDPISGHTALYWYRQSLGQGPEFLIYFQGTGAADDSGLPNDRFFAVRPEGSVSTLKIQRTERGDSAVYLCASSSDGNTEAFFGQGTRLTVV.

The chain couples TRBV19 to TRBJ2-3, with D uncertain. Germline values: CDR1 LNHDA, CDR2 SQIVND (reference sequence). This CDR3 contains 14 residues. V lost 3 bases and J 0 bases, leaving 7 bases between the germline ends. The CDR3 nucleotides are TGTGCCAGTAGTATGGGCAGGAGCACAGATACGCAGTATTTT. This translates into CASSMGRSTDTQYF.

The table lists this clone with a few counts. The genes are TRBV7-9 and TRBJ1-2; no firm D call. Trimming left V 3 bases short and J 7 bases short, with 15 bases between. In germline, CDR1 is SEHNR, CDR2 FQNEAQ (reference sequence). This CDR3 is 14 amino acids long. CDR3 coding DNA: TGTGCCAGCAGCTTCGATGCGACCCTCGCTGGCTACACCTTC. Its protein product is CASSFDATLAGYTF.

This clone was seen a handful of times. Other DNA sequences of this sample code for an identical CDR3. V gene TRBV30 combines with J gene TRBJ2-5; no reliable D call. Germline V CDR1 and CDR2: GTSNPN, SVGIG (reference sequence). Between the trimmed V and J ends, which lost 1 base and 1 base, there was a span of 1 base. This CDR3 comprises 11 residues. The CDR3 loop is CAWSAQETQYF. CDR3 nucleotide sequence: TGTGCCTGGAGTGCCCAAGAGACCCAGTACTTC.

V gene TRBV30 combines with J gene TRBJ1-1; D not certain. The CDR3 totals 14 residues. Germline CDR1 is GTSNPN and CDR2 is SVGIG (reference sequence). Trimming removed 0 bases at V and 4 bases at J, with 12 bases between. Here the CDR3 DNA reads TGTGCCTGGAGTGTACTCGAGGTGCTCACTGAAGCTTTCTTT. This gives the protein CAWSVLEVLTEAFF.

CDR3: CAISPPGQGVYGYTF. In nucleotides, the CDR3 is TGTGCCATCAGTCCACCGGGACAGGGGGTCTATGGCTACACCTTC. This chain uses TRBV10-3 with TRBJ1-2; 11 nucleotides line up with TRBD1. V was clipped by 5 bases and J by 4 bases; unmatched bases: 6. This CDR3 is 15 amino acids long. The germline CDR1 and CDR2 sequences are ENHRY and SYGVKD.

The chain is built from TRBV7-2 and TRBJ1-1; 10 positions agree with TRBD1. V dropped 5 bases and J dropped 1; count of bases not matched to a gene: 1. The CDR3 covers 14 residues. Germline CDR1 and CDR2: SGHTA and FQGNSA. CDR3 loop: CASSRDRGNTEAFF. The CDR3 nucleotides read TGTGCCAGCAGCCGGGACAGGGGGAACACTGAAGCTTTCTTT. The variable domain in full, with the rest retrieved from reference TRBV7-2 and TRBJ1-1, is GAGVSQSPSNKVTEKGKDVELRCDPISGHTALYWYRQSLGQGLEFLIYFQGNSAPDKSGLPSDRFSAERTGGSVSTLTIQRTQQEDSAVYLCASSRDRGNTEAFFGQGTRLTVV.

This clone appeared once. The rearrangement joins TRBV27 to TRBJ2-1; no clear D gene. Germline V gives CDR1 MNHEY, CDR2 SMNVEV (reference sequence). The CDR3 contains 18 residues. V lost 6 bases to trimming and J lost 0 bases, with 21 bases between them. The CDR3 DNA reads as TGTGCCAGCAGGGGATCGGTGGCAGTCCCGAGCTCCTACAATGAGCAGTTCTTC. It encodes CASRGSVAVPSSYNEQFF.

This clone was counted between two and nine times. The rearrangement joins TRBV5-1 to TRBJ2-7; 9 bases align to TRBD1. Trimming at V came to 4 bases and at J to 6 bases, leaving 8 bases not matched to a gene. Germline V gene sequence: CDR1 SGHRS, CDR2 YFSETQ. The CDR3 sequence is 14 residues long. CDR3 bases: TGCGCCAGCAGCAGGGGACAGGGCGCCCGCGAGCAGTACTTC. Protein sequence: CASSRGQGAREQYF.

In its sample, this clone was seen a few times. The chain links TRBV10-3 to TRBJ1-5; TRBD1 might be the D (6 bases). Germline V gives CDR1 ENHRY, CDR2 SYGVKD. V lost 6 bases and J lost 3, with 9 bases in between. The CDR3 spans 13 residues. The CDR3 reads CAISRTVNQPQHF. The DNA for the CDR3 is TGTGCCATCAGCAGGACAGTCAATCAGCCCCAGCATTTT.

This clone was seen a handful of times. The genes are TRBV5-4 and TRBJ1-2; D is unresolved. Trimming took off 4 bases at V and 5 bases at J, with 12 bases between the two ends. CDR1 is SGHNT, CDR2 YYREEE, per germline (reference sequence). There are 13 residues in the CDR3. The CDR3 reads CASSVEAEYGYTF. CDR3 bases: TGTGCCAGCAGCGTTGAAGCCGAGTATGGCTACACCTTC.

This clone showed up just a few times. This rearrangement joins TRBV5-1 to TRBJ2-5; 10 positions match TRBD1. Germline V gene sequence: CDR1 SGHRS, CDR2 YFSETQ. CDR3 length equals 16 residues. Losses at the gene ends were 4 bases for V and 5 bases for J; bases not matched to a gene: 11. CDR3 coding DNA: TGCGCCAGCAGCCAAACCGGGACAGGGGCTGGCGAGACCCAGTACTTC. Its protein product is CASSQTGTGAGETQYF. Variable domain in full (rest from reference TRBV5-1 and TRBJ2-5): KAGVTQTPRYLIKTRGQQVTLSCSPISGHRSVSWYQQTPGQGLQFLFEYFSETQRNKGNFPGRFSGRQFSNSRSEMNVSTLELGDSALYLCASSQTGTGAGETQYFGPGTRLLVL.

This clone was seen a few times. The chain couples TRBV7-2 to TRBJ1-1; 8 nucleotides line up with TRBD1. The V gene's germline CDR1 is SGHTA and CDR2 FQGNSA. This CDR3 contains 15 residues. V shed 2 bases and J 3 bases; nucleotides not matched to a gene: 5. The CDR3 sequence is CASSLHLTGDTEAFF. Here the CDR3 DNA reads TGTGCCAGCAGCTTACACCTGACAGGGGACACTGAAGCTTTCTTT.

On this clone itself: This specimen includes other DNA sequences encoding the same CDR3. J is TRBJ2-5 and V is TRBV7-2; D is uncertain. Trimming shortened V by 4 bases and J by 1 base, and 1 base separated the two germline ends. CDR1 is SGHTA and CDR2 is FQGNSA in the germline V gene. This CDR3 spans 11 amino acids. The CDR3 sequence: CASSSQETQYF. DNA for the CDR3: TGTGCCAGCAGCTCCCAAGAGACCCAGTACTTC.

On this clone itself: The sample carries other DNA sequences with the same CDR3. The CDR3 sequence: CAWSVPGGGQPQHF. In nucleotides, the CDR3 is TGTGCCTGGAGTGTACCGGGGGGCGGTCAGCCCCAGCATTTT. The rearrangement uses TRBV30 and TRBJ1-5; weak D call: TRBD1 (6 bases). CDR1 GTSNPN and CDR2 SVGIG come from the germline V gene (reference sequence). The CDR3 loop spans 14 amino acids. V lost 0 bases, J lost 6 bases, and 12 bases lay in between.

The chain couples TRBV29-1 to TRBJ2-1; D gene uncertain. The CDR3 consists of 11 residues. Per germline, CDR1 SQVTM and CDR2 ANQGSEA. V was cut by 3 bases and J by 12 bases, with 12 bases left in between. The CDR3 sequence is CSVDGGDGQFF. The CDR3 DNA reads TGCAGCGTTGATGGCGGAGACGGGCAGTTCTTC.

This clone was seen only a few times. The chain carries TRBV7-6 and TRBJ2-3; D call uncertain. The CDR3 consists of 15 residues. In germline, CDR1 is SGHVS, CDR2 FNYEAQ. Trimming shortened V by 2 bases and J by 8 bases, and 17 bases separated the two germline ends. This CDR3 reads CASSLTFKNSPTQYF. CDR3 DNA sequence: TGTGCCAGCAGCTTAACTTTCAAAAACTCTCCTACGCAGTATTTT.

The V call is TRBV28, the J call TRBJ2-1, with a weak D call TRBD1 (7 bases). The V gene lost 6 bases and the J gene lost 12 bases, with 18 bases spanning the gap. This CDR3 is built from 13 residues. Germline CDR1 reads MDHEN; CDR2 reads SYDVKM. The CDR3 spells CASSYGTAGGQFF. The CDR3 nucleotides are TGTGCCAGCAGCTACGGGACAGCGGGTGGGCAGTTCTTC.

Turning to this clone: Other DNA sequences in this sample translate to the same CDR3. J is TRBJ2-2 and V is TRBV25-1; 7 nucleotides agree with TRBD2. The CDR3 is 15 amino acids. V lost 1 base to trimming and J lost 3 bases; unmatched junction nucleotides: 2. Germline CDR1 reads MGHDK; CDR2 reads SYGVNS. CDR3 residues: CASSELGGYTGELFF. The CDR3 bases are TGTGCCAGCAGTGAATTGGGGGGGTACACCGGGGAGCTGTTTTTT.

V and J are TRBV6-5 and TRBJ1-4; no clear D. The CDR3 runs 11 residues. V was trimmed by 6 bases and J by 5 bases, leaving 4 bases between them. Germline V gene sequence: CDR1 MNHEY, CDR2 SVGAGI. In nucleotides, the CDR3 is TGTGCCAGCAGCCACAATGAAAAACTGTTTTTT. Its translation is CASSHNEKLFF.

This clone was counted only a few times. The J gene is TRBJ1-2, the V gene TRBV11-2, with D hard to call. Germline assignment: CDR1 SGHAT and CDR2 FQNNGV. Trimming took 3 bases from V and 6 from J, leaving 20 bases between them. This CDR3 spans 16 amino acids. CDR3 in amino acids: CASSLVGSGRENGYTF. For the CDR3, the DNA is TGTGCCAGCAGCTTGGTTGGGTCCGGGAGGGAGAATGGCTACACCTTC.

This clone occurred a few times. At the DNA level, this CDR3 is encoded by other sequences in the same sample as well. The chain carries TRBV5-1 and TRBJ1-1; unclear D gene. There are 13 residues in the CDR3. From germline, CDR1 is SGHRS and CDR2 YFSETQ. The V and J ends lost 0 bases and 1 base respectively, with 4 bases between them. The CDR3 loop reads CASSLDPNTEAFF. CDR3 bases: TGCGCCAGCAGCTTGGATCCGAACACTGAAGCTTTCTTT.

The gene calls are TRBV20-1 and TRBJ2-7; no firm D call. From germline, CDR1 is DFQATT and CDR2 SNEGSKA (reference sequence). The CDR3 totals 11 residues. The V gene lost 6 bases and the J gene lost 2 bases, with 8 bases spanning the gap. The CDR3 is CSAADTYEQYF. CDR3 DNA: TGCAGTGCGGCCGATACCTACGAGCAGTACTTC.

This chain joins TRBV18 and TRBJ1-1; D may be TRBD1 (5 bases). Germline CDR1 is KGHSH and CDR2 is LQKENI. The CDR3 is 14 residues long. V was cut by 3 bases and J by 6 bases, with 14 bases left in between. CDR3 DNA sequence: TGTGCCAGCTCACCCCAGGGTAGAATGTCTGAAGCTTTCTTT. This encodes CASSPQGRMSEAFF.

This clone turned up a few times. The rearrangement links TRBV30 to TRBJ2-1, with 11 bases aligning to TRBD2. The CDR3 extends over 14 amino acids. With V trimmed by 4 bases and J by 6 bases, 5 bases remained unmatched. Germline assignment: CDR1 GTSNPN and CDR2 SVGIG (reference sequence). The CDR3 DNA is TGTGCCTGGACCGGACTAGCGGGCAGCAATGAGCAGTTCTTC. The encoded protein is CAWTGLAGSNEQFF.

The V call is TRBV19, the J call TRBJ2-1; possibly TRBD1 for D (6 bases). V was cut by 8 bases and J by 7 bases, with 15 bases left in between. Germline CDR1 and CDR2: LNHDA and SQIVND (reference sequence). There are 13 residues in the CDR3. In nucleotides, the CDR3 is TGTGCCAGTCGGACAGAACTTAGGAATGAGCAGTTCTTC. Encoded protein: CASRTELRNEQFF.

The genes are TRBV2 and TRBJ1-1; D is unclear. Germline lookup yields CDR1 SNHLY and CDR2 FYNNEI. This CDR3 region has 12 residues. V was shortened by 4 bases and J by 5 bases, with 8 bases between the two germline ends. In nucleotides, the CDR3 is TGTGCCAGCAGTGCCGGAGAAACTGAAGCTTTCTTT. Its protein is CASSAGETEAFF.